Here is one T cell receptor (beta chain) with its context. Unmatched junction bases numbered 8, after V lost 8 bases and J lost 7 bases. CDR3 size: 13 residues. Germline V gene sequence: CDR1 MNHEY, CDR2 SMNVEV (reference sequence). The data were obtained in a study of technical replicates of blood from four donors. TCRdb keeps only in-frame clones here, not all; method: immunoSEQ multiplex PCR. The sample comprises approximately 78,000 clones, just under 95% of which are singletons, and around 0.34% rests with the top ten. The chain couples TRBV27 to TRBJ2-1, with 7 bases identical to TRBD2. The sequenced sample consisted of T cells isolated from PBMCs. The sequence was collected from a human donor in good health. This CDR3 is CASSGGGGNEQFF. CDR3 in DNA: TGTGCCAGCTCCGGTGGGGGGGGAAATGAGCAGTTCTTC.